Here is one T cell receptor beta chain with its context. Antigen unknown. Additional DNA sequences in this sample encode the identical CDR3. These data come from a study of shared clonotypes between healthy human individuals. Study observations and caveats: Clonotypes not shared had lower generation probabilities than those common to all four donors.

There are 12 residues in the CDR3. V lost 0 bases, J lost 7 bases, and 3 bases lay in between. Germline V gene lookup returns CDR1 ENHRY and CDR2 SYGVKD. At the deep level, the assay was run. Method: immunoSEQ multiplex PCR; TCRdb's copy keeps in-frame clones and lacks some. The sample lists 300,000 to 400,000 clones; roughly 70% were seen once. This sequence was found in a man younger than 40 in good health. The sequencing sample was made of memory CD4+ T cells sorted from blood. The sample's subset: CD45RA-negative fraction. The rearrangement links TRBV10-3 to TRBJ1-4; unclear D gene. CDR3 sequence: CAISESREKLFF. CDR3 bases: TGTGCCATCAGTGAGTCCCGTGAAAAACTGTTTTTT.